These T cell receptor beta chains were read from a single sample in a study of regulatory T cells in long-lasting Graves disease. TCRdb used MiXCR to reprocess the multiplex PCR reads, holding one entry per CDR3 protein. Counted here are a few hundred thousand distinct CDR3 sequences, around a fifth occurring once; the ten biggest clones make up approximately 6.4%. The sequences come from peripheral blood mononuclear cells (PBMCs), collected when the disease was refractory, from a patient treated with antithyroid drugs. These receptors came from a female donor with Graves disease. The CDR3 runs from the conserved cysteine through the conserved F or W. The D gene is left open where the match is weak. A row's size may be missing; if present it is once, few, many or a size class.

TRBV9	.	.	TRBJ1-1	TGTGCCAGCAGCGAGGGACACTTGCTCACTGATGAAGCTTTCTTT	CASSEGHLLTDEAFF
TRBV29-1	few	.	TRBJ2-2	TGCAGCGTTACTCGACTTACGAACACCGGGGAGCTGTTTTTT	CSVTRLTNTGELFF
TRBV30	.	.	TRBJ2-7	TGTGCCTGGAGTCTCCCGTACGTCCACGAGCAGTACTTC	CAWSLPYVHEQYF
TRBV3-1	many	TRBD1	TRBJ2-7	TGTGCCAGCAGCCAAACGACAGGGTCGTTCGAGCAGTACTTC	CASSQTTGSFEQYF
TRBV30	many	.	TRBJ2-7	TGTGCCTGGAGTGGAGGAGGGCTAGGGGAGCAGTACTTC	CAWSGGGLGEQYF
TRBV7-8	many	.	TRBJ2-7	TGTGCCAGCAGCTTAGCCCCTCCGACCAGAACCGAGCAGTACTTC	CASSLAPPTRTEQYF
TRBV20-1	few	.	TRBJ2-5	TGCAGTGCTTCCCGGGACCCCGCCCTCGCCGGGGAGACCCAGTACTTC	CSASRDPALAGETQYF
TRBV20-1	few	.	TRBJ2-5	TGCAGTGCTAGGGAGGGGTACGGCGAGACCCAGTACTTC	CSAREGYGETQYF
TRBV30	.	.	TRBJ1-5	TGTGCCTGGGGGCTGAGGAGCAATCAGCCCCAGCATTTT	CAWGLRSNQPQHF
TRBV6-5	many	.	TRBJ1-6	TGTGCCAGCAGTTACTCGCAACAGGGTGGTTCACCCCTCCACTTT	CASSYSQQGGSPLHF
TRBV20-1	.	.	TRBJ1-1	TGCAGTGCTAGAGGTTTTGGGGCAGGGGTGGAAGCTTTCTTT	CSARGFGAGVEAFF
TRBV7-9	many	.	TRBJ1-4	TGTGCCAGCAGCTTCCAGGGGTTCCGGAATGAAAAACTGTTTTTT	CASSFQGFRNEKLFF
TRBV7-9	many	.	TRBJ1-2	TGTGCCAGCAGCCCTACCTCGGGAATCTATGGCTACACCTTC	CASSPTSGIYGYTF